This TCR beta chain was recorded in a study of CD8 T cells in ankylosing spondylitis. Using quantitative 5'-RACE with molecular barcodes, the authors made TCR beta libraries. TCRdb independently ran MiXCR on the 5' RACE reads; one entry per CDR3 protein. The sample records 50,000 to 70,000 distinct CDR3 sequences, around 6.4% being singletons. This clonotype was detected many times. Its antigen is unknown. The germline CDR1 and CDR2 sequences are DFQATT and SNEGSKA (reference sequence). The CDR3 consists of 15 residues. Trimming took 1 base from V and 5 from J, leaving 17 bases between them. Study-level points and caveats: Reported data indicate significant enrichment of disease-linked clones within matched ankylosing spondylitis synovial fluid. Reactive arthritis synovial fluid and blood previously showed some of these motif variants.

V usage is TRBV20-1 and J usage is TRBJ1-2; maybe TRBD1 (6 bases). The sequenced sample was synovial fluid, either unsorted or a sorted T cell fraction (not recorded which). This sequence originates from a male donor with ankylosing spondylitis. The CDR3 DNA follows: TGCAGTGCTAGAGCCCCAACGGGACACGGGTATGGCTACACCTTC. This codes for CSARAPTGHGYGYTF.